Listed below are T cell receptor beta chains from one sample, sequenced in a study of shared T cell receptors in the human thymus. Here immunoSEQ multiplex PCR was the method, and the copy in TCRdb shows in-frame clones only, minus some. The sample consists of roughly 700,000 clones, approximately 88% of them appearing once. These data were also reused for a study on human thymus T cells.

Specimen: thymocytes. The receptors were sampled from a boy less than two years old with a congenital heart defect. The CDR3 runs from the conserved cysteine through the conserved F or W. Some rows have no size entry. The others give once, few or many, or a class for an expanded clone.

CDR3aa: CASSLIFRDRGLTGELFF
abundance: -
v_gene: TRBV28

CDR3aa: CASSTGDGGNQPQHF
abundance: -
v_gene: TRBV19

CDR3aa: CASSQGKRSYEQYF
abundance: -
v_gene: TRBV6-5

CDR3aa: CATSRDRGPNTEAFF
abundance: -
v_gene: TRBV15

CDR3aa: CASSQGTSGRAFRSHEQFF
abundance: -
v_gene: TRBV4-1

CDR3aa: CASRRTYQETQYF
abundance: -
v_gene: TRBV6-5

CDR3aa: CASSQDLRLNQETQYF
abundance: -
v_gene: TRBV4-3

CDR3aa: CASTRLAGVGEQFF
abundance: once
v_gene: TRBV6-5

CDR3aa: CASSAGQDFYEQYF
abundance: -
v_gene: TRBV9

CDR3aa: CASSIDRQAKANTGELFF
abundance: -
v_gene: TRBV19

CDR3aa: CASSLGQGSYEQYF
abundance: few
v_gene: TRBV27

CDR3aa: CATGTESSYEQYF
abundance: -
v_gene: TRBV10-3

CDR3aa: CASSLDGGSQETQYF
abundance: -
v_gene: TRBV5-6

CDR3aa: CASSLGGGSTDTQYF
abundance: -
v_gene: TRBV9

CDR3aa: CASSLEKGAHGYTF
abundance: -
v_gene: TRBV5-6

CDR3aa: CASSDQTGGRTGELFF
abundance: -
v_gene: TRBV25-1

CDR3aa: CASSYYRGLSSGNTIYF
abundance: -
v_gene: TRBV7-6

CDR3aa: CASSARGDRDNEQFF
abundance: -
v_gene: TRBV5-6

CDR3aa: CAISDVGGSSEQYF
abundance: -
v_gene: TRBV10-3

CDR3aa: CASRKGEINTEAFF
abundance: -
v_gene: TRBV21-1

CDR3aa: CASSSGRYSNQPQHF
abundance: -
v_gene: TRBV27

CDR3aa: CASTRREYGDEQYF
abundance: once
v_gene: TRBV10-2

CDR3aa: CASSEWSQGATGELFF
abundance: -
v_gene: TRBV25-1